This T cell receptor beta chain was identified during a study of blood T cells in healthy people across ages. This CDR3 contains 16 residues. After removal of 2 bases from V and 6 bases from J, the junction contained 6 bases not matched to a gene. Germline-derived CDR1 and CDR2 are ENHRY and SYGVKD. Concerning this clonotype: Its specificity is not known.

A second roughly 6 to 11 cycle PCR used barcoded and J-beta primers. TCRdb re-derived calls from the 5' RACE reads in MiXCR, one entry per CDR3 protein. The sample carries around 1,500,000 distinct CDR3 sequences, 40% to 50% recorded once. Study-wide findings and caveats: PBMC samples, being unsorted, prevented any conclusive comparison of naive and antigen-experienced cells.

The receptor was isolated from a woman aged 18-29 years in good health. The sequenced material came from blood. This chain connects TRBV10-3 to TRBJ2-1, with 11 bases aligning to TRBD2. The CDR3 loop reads CAISEPTSGETNEQFF. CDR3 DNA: TGTGCCATCAGTGAGCCGACTAGCGGGGAGACCAATGAGCAGTTCTTC.